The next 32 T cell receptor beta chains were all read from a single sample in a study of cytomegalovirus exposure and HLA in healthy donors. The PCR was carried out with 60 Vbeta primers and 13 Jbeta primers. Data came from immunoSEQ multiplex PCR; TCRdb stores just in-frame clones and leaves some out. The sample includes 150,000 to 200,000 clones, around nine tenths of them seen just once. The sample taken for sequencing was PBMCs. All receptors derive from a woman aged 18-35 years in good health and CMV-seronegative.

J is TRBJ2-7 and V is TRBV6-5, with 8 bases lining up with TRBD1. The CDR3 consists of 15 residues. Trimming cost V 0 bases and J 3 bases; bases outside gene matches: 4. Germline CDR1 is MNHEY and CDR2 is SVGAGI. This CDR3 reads CASSYSQGAHYEQYF. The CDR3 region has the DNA TGTGCCAGCAGTTACTCTCAGGGGGCTCACTACGAGCAGTACTTC.

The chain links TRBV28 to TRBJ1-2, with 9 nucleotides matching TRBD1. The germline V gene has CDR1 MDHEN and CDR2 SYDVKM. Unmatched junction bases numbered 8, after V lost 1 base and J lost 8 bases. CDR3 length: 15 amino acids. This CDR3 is CASSLLAGQGQGYTF. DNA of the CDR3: TGTGCCAGCAGTTTATTGGCGGGACAGGGTCAAGGCTACACCTTC.

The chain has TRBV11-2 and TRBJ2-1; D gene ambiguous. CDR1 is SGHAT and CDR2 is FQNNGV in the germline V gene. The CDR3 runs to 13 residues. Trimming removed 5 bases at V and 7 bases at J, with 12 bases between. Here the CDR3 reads CASSPQLENEQFF. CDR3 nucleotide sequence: TGTGCCAGCAGCCCCCAGCTAGAGAATGAGCAGTTCTTC.

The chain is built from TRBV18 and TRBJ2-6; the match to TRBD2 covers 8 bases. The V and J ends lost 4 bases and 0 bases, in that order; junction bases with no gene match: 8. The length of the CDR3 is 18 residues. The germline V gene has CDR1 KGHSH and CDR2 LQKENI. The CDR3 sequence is CASSLIQGTSSGANVLTF. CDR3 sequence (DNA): TGTGCCAGCTCACTCATCCAGGGGACTAGCTCTGGGGCCAACGTCCTGACTTTC.

The CDR3 DNA sequence: TGTGCCAGCAGTGAACGAAGAGGGCTCACAGATACGCAGTATTTT. It specifies CASSERRGLTDTQYF. The genes are TRBV27 and TRBJ2-3; D is possibly TRBD2 (5 bases). The CDR3 extends over 15 amino acids. Germline V gene data show CDR1 as MNHEY and CDR2 as SMNVEV (reference sequence). V was cut by 5 bases and J by 2 bases, with 14 bases left in between.

The CDR3 DNA follows: TGTGCCAGCAGCTTAAATGCAGGGGTCCAGCCCCAGCATTTT. It specifies CASSLNAGVQPQHF. This rearrangement joins TRBV7-9 to TRBJ1-5; a possible D gene is TRBD1 (6 bases). The CDR3 is 14 amino acids. CDR1 SEHNR and CDR2 FQNEAQ come from the germline V gene (reference sequence). Trimming shortened V by 2 bases and J by 7 bases, and 12 bases separated the two germline ends.

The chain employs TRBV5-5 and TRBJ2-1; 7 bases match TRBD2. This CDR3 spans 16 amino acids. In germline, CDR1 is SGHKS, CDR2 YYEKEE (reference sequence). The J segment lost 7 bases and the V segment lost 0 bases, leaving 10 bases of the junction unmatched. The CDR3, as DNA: TGTGCCAGCAGCTTGGGTGGTAGCGGGTACTGGAATGAGCAGTTCTTC. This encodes CASSLGGSGYWNEQFF.

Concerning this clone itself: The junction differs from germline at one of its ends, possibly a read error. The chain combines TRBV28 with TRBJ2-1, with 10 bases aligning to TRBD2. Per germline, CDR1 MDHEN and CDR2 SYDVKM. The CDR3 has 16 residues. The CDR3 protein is CASSSAAGGREYEQFF. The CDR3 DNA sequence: TGTGCTAGCAGTTCCGCAGCGGGGGGGCGGGAATATGAGCAGTTCTTC.

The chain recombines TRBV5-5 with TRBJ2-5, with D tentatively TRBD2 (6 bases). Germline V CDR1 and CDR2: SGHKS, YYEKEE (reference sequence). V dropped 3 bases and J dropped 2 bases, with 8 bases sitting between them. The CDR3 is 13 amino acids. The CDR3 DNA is TGTGCCAGCAGCTCGACTAGTCAAGAGACCCAGTACTTC. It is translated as CASSSTSQETQYF.

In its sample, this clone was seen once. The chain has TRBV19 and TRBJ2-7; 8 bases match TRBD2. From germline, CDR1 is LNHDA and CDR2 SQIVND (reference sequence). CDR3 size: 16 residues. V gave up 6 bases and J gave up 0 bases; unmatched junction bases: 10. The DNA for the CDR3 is TGTGCCAGTAGCCCAACGACTAGCGCGGGCTCCTACGAGCAGTACTTC. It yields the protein CASSPTTSAGSYEQYF.

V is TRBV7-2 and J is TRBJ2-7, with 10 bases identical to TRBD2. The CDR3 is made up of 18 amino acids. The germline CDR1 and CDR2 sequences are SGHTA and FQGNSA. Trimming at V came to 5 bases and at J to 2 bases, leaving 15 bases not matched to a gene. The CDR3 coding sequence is TGTGCCAGCAGCCCCGGCGGAGCGGGAGGGGAATTTACCTACGAGCAGTACTTC. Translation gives CASSPGGAGGEFTYEQYF. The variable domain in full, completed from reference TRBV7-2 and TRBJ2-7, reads GAGVSQSPSNKVTEKGKDVELRCDPISGHTALYWYRQSLGQGLEFLIYFQGNSAPDKSGLPSDRFSAERTGGSVSTLTIQRTQQEDSAVYLCASSPGGAGGEFTYEQYFGPGTRLTVT.

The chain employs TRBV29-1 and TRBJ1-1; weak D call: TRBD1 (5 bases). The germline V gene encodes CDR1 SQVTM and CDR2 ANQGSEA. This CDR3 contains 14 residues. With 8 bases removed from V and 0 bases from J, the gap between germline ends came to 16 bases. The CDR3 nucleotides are TGCAGCAGATACCTGGGGGGGGTGAACACTGAAGCTTTCTTT. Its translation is CSRYLGGVNTEAFF. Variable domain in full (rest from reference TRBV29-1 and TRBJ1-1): SAVISQKPSRDICQRGTSLTIQCQVDSQVTMMFWYRQQPGQSLTLIATANQGSEATYESGFVIDKFPISRPNLTFSTLTVSNMSPEDSSIYLCSRYLGGVNTEAFFGQGTRLTVV.

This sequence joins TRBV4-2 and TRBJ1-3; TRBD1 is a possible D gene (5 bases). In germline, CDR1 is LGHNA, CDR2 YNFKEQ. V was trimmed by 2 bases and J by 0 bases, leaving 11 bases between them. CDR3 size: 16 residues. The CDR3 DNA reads TGTGCCAGCAGCCAAACAGACAGAGCCTCTGGAAACACCATATATTTT. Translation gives CASSQTDRASGNTIYF.

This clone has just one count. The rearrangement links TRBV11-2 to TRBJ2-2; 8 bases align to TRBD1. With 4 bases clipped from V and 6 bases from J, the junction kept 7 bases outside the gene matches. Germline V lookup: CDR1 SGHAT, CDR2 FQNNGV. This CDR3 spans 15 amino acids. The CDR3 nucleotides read TGTGCCAGCAGCTCCAGGGGGCCTACCTCCGGGGAGCTGTTTTTT. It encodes CASSSRGPTSGELFF.

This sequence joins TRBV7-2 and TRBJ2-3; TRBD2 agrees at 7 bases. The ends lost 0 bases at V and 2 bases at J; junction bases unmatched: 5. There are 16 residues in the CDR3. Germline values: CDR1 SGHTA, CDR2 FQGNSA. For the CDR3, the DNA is TGTGCCAGCAGCTTAGCGAGGCTAGCGGACACAGATACGCAGTATTTT. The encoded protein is CASSLARLADTDTQYF. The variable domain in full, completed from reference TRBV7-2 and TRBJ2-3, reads GAGVSQSPSNKVTEKGKDVELRCDPISGHTALYWYRQSLGQGLEFLIYFQGNSAPDKSGLPSDRFSAERTGGSVSTLTIQRTQQEDSAVYLCASSLARLADTDTQYFGPGTRLTVL.

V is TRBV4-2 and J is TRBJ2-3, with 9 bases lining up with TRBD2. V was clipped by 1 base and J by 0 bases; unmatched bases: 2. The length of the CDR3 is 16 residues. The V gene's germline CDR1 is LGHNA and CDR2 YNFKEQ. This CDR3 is CASSQGAGGSTDTQYF. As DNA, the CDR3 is TGTGCCAGCAGCCAAGGTGCGGGGGGGAGCACAGATACGCAGTATTTT.

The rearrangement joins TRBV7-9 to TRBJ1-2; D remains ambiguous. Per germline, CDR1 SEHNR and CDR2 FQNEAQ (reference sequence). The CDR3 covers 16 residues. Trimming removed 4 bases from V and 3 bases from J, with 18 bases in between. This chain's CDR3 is CASSSTTGGRDYGYTF. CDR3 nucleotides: TGTGCCAGCAGCTCAACAACGGGAGGGAGGGACTATGGCTACACCTTC. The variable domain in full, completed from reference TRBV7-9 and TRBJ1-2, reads DTGVSQNPRHKITKRGQNVTFRCDPISEHNRLYWYRQTLGQGPEFLTYFQNEAQLEKSRLLSDRFSAERPKGSFSTLEIQRTEQGDSAMYLCASSSTTGGRDYGYTFGSGTRLTVV.

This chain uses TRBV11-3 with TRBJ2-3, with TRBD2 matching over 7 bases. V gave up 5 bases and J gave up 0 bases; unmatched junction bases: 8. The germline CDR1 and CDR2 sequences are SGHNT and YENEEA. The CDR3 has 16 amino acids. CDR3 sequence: CASSPLSGRSTDTQYF. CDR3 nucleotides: TGTGCCAGCAGCCCCCTTAGCGGGCGAAGCACAGATACGCAGTATTTT.

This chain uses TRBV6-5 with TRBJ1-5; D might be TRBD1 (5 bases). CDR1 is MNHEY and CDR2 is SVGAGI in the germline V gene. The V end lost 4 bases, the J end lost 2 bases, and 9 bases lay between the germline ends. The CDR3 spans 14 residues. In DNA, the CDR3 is TGTGCCAGCAGTTCTGGGGCGCGCAATCAGCCCCAGCATTTT. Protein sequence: CASSSGARNQPQHF.

For the CDR3, the DNA is TGTGCCAGCAGCTTGGTACTGGGACAGGGGTACCTTTCCTACGAGCAGTACTTC. Protein product: CASSLVLGQGYLSYEQYF. The V call is TRBV5-6, the J call TRBJ2-7; 10 nucleotides match TRBD1. CDR1 and CDR2 from the germline V gene are SGHDT and YYEEEE. Losses at the gene ends were 0 bases for V and 1 base for J; bases not matched to a gene: 10. CDR3 length: 18 residues.

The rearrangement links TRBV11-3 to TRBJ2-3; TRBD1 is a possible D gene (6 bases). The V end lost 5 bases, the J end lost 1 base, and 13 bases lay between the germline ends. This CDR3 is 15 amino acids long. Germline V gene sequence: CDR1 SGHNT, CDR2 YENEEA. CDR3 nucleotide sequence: TGTGCCAGCAGCCCGCAGGGGCGGGGCACAGATACGCAGTATTTT. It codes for CASSPQGRGTDTQYF.

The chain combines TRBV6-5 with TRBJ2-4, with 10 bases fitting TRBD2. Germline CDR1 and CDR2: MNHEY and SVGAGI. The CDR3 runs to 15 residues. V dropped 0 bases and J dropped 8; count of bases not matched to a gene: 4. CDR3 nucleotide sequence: TGTGCCAGCAGTTACTCGACTAGCGGGCAACACATTCAGTACTTC. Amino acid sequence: CASSYSTSGQHIQYF.

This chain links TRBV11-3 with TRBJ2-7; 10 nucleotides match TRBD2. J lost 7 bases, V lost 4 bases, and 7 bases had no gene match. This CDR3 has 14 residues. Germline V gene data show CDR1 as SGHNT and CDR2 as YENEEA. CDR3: CASSSAGGHLEQYF. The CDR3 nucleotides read TGTGCCAGCAGCTCAGCGGGAGGGCACTTAGAGCAGTACTTC.

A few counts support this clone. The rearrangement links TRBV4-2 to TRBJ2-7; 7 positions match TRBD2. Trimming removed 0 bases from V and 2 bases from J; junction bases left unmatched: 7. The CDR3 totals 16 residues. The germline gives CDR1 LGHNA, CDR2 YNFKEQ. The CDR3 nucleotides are TGTGCCAGCAGCCAAGATCCAAGCGGGGAAACCTACGAGCAGTACTTC. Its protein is CASSQDPSGETYEQYF.

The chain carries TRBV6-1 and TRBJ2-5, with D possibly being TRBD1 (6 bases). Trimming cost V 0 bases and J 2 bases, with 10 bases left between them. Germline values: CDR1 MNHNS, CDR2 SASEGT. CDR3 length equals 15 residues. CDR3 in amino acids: CASSEAQGYQETQYF. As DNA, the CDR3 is TGTGCCAGCAGTGAAGCGCAGGGGTATCAAGAGACCCAGTACTTC.

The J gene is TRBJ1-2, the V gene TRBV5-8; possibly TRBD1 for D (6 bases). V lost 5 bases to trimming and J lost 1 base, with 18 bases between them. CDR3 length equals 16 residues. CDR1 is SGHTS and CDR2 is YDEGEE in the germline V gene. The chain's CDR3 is CASRIRTDRHNYGYTF. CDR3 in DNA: TGTGCCAGCAGGATAAGAACGGACAGACATAACTATGGCTACACCTTC.

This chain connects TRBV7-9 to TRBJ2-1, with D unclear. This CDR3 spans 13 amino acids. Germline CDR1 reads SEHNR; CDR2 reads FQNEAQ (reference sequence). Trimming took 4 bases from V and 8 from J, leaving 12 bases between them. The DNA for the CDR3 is TGTGCCAGCAGCTCCCTCCTAGGCTATGAGCAGTTCTTC. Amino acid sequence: CASSSLLGYEQFF. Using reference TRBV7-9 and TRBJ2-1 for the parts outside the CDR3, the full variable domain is DTGVSQNPRHKITKRGQNVTFRCDPISEHNRLYWYRQTLGQGPEFLTYFQNEAQLEKSRLLSDRFSAERPKGSFSTLEIQRTEQGDSAMYLCASSSLLGYEQFFGPGTRLTVL.

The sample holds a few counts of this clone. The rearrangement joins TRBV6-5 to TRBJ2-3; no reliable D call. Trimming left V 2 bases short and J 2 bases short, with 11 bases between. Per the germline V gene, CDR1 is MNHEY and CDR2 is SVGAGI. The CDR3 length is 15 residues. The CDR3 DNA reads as TGTGCCAGCAGTTACGGGCTTCCTTCCACAGATACGCAGTATTTT. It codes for CASSYGLPSTDTQYF.

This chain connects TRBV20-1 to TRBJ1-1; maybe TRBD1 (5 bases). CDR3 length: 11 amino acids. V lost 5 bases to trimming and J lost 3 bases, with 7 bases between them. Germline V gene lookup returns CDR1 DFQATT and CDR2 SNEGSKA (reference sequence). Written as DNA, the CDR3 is TGCAGTGCTGGGGGGGACACTGAAGCTTTCTTT. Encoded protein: CSAGGDTEAFF.

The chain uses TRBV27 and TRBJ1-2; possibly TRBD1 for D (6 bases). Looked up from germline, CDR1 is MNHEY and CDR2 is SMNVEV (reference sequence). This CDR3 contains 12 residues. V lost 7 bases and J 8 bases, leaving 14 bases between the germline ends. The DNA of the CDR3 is TGTGCCAGCACCGACAGGTTAGGAGGCTACACCTTC. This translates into CASTDRLGGYTF.

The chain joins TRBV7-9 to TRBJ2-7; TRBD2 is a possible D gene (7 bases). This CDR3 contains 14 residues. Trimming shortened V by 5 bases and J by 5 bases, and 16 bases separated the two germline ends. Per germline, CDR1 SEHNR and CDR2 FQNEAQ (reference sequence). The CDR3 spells CASSPGQGLDEQYF. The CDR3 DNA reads TGTGCCAGCAGCCCGGGACAAGGACTAGACGAGCAGTACTTC. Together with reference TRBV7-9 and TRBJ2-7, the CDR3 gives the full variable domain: DTGVSQNPRHKITKRGQNVTFRCDPISEHNRLYWYRQTLGQGPEFLTYFQNEAQLEKSRLLSDRFSAERPKGSFSTLEIQRTEQGDSAMYLCASSPGQGLDEQYFGPGTRLTVT.

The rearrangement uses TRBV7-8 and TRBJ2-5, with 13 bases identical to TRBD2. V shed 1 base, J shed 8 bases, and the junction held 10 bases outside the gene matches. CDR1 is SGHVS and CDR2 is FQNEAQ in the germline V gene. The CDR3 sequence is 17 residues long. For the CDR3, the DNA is TGTGCCAGCAGCTTAGGGGGGTGGACTAGCGGGAGCACAACCCAGTACTTC. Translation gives CASSLGGWTSGSTTQYF.